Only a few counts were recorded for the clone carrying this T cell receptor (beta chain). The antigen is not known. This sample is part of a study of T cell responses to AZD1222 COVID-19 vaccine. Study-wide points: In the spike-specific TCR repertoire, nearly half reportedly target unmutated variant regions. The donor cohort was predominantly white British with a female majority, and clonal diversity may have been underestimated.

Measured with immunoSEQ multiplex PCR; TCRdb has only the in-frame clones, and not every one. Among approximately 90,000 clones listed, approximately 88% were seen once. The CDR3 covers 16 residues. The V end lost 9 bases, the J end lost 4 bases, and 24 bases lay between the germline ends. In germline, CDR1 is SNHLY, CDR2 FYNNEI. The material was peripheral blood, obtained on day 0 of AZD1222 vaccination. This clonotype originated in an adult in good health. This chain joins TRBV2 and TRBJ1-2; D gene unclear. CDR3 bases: TGTGCCAGTGATGGCTCAGGTTTCGGTTCTGTCTATGGCTACACCTTC. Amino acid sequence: CASDGSGFGSVYGYTF.